Following are 10 T cell receptor beta chains from one sample sequenced in a study of persistence of HIV-infected CD4 T cells (dated by TCRdb to about 2020). TCRbeta repertoires were sequenced from genomic DNA with the immunoSEQ hsTCRB assay version 4 in survey mode. TCRdb took over this immuneACCESS table, retaining in-frame rearrangements with V and J assigned. Such tables are incomplete; in checked studies, under half of the missing clones stem from an unresolved V gene, and the remainder is unexplained. The sample has about 40,000 clones on record, 75% to 85% of them singletons. The ten largest clones add up to more than 13% of the sample. The antigens of these receptors remain unknown. The treatment or condition label, as the study defines it: suppressive antiretroviral therapy. A pool of overlapping 15-mer peptides from HIV-1 Gag, at about 0.92 ug per peptide per mL, was used to stimulate the cells. Nonresponding CD40L-negative CD69-negative CD45RO-high memory CD4+ T cells were sorted as memory populations depleted of antigen-responding cells.

Specimen: CD4+ T cells sorted from PBMCs after approximately 19-hour stimulation, collected from a patient who received antiretroviral therapy. Interpreted using the paper, the cell subset or site label stands for: CD40L-CD69- CD45RO-high memory CD4 T cells not responding to Gag peptides. The receptors were sampled from an adult man with HIV who was CMV-seropositive.

In this sample, this clone turned up once. This chain uses TRBV11-1 with TRBJ1-1; no clear D gene. With 2 bases removed from V and 6 bases from J, the gap between germline ends came to 7 bases. CDR1 and CDR2 from the germline V gene are SGHAT and FQDESV (reference sequence). This CDR3 comprises 12 residues. The CDR3 is CASSLTRAEAFF. The CDR3 DNA reads TGTGCCAGCAGCTTAACCAGAGCTGAAGCTTTCTTT.

This chain joins TRBV21-1 and TRBJ2-1. TRBV21-1 is an annotated pseudogene. This CDR3 comprises 13 residues. CDR3 DNA: TGTGCCAGCAGCCTGGGTTTTTACAATGAGCAGTTCTTC. Translation: CASSLGFYNEQFF.

Of note for this clone: Within the sample, other DNA sequences also encode this same CDR3. The CDR3 DNA reads TGTGCCAGCAGTCCACAGGGTTTAGGCACTGAAGCTTTCTTT. Translating gives CASSPQGLGTEAFF. The rearrangement uses TRBV27 and TRBJ1-1; D is possibly TRBD1 (6 bases). CDR3 length: 14 residues. Looked up from germline, CDR1 is MNHEY and CDR2 is SMNVEV (reference sequence). V was cut by 5 bases and J by 4 bases, with 14 bases left in between.

The rearrangement uses TRBV7-2 and TRBJ1-2; D is uncertain. This CDR3 contains 13 residues. Trimming took off 1 base at V and 3 bases at J, with 6 bases between the two ends. CDR1 is SGHTA, CDR2 FQGNSA, per germline. The CDR3 reads CASSLEDYYGYTF. For the CDR3, the DNA is TGTGCCAGCAGCTTAGAGGATTACTATGGCTACACCTTC.

The chain combines TRBV7-3 with TRBJ1-1, with a possible D match to TRBD1 (5 bases). The V end was cut by 3 bases, the J end by 4 bases, with 9 bases between. The germline V gene has CDR1 SGHTA and CDR2 FQGTGA. The CDR3 consists of 13 residues. CDR3 in DNA: TGTGCCAGCAGCTTGTATGGGGGCACTGAAGCTTTCTTT. It specifies CASSLYGGTEAFF. The full variable domain, rest sourced from reference TRBV7-3 and TRBJ1-1, is GAGVSQTPSNKVTEKGKYVELRCDPISGHTALYWYRQSLGQGPEFLIYFQGTGAADDSGLPNDRFFAVRPEGSVSTLKIQRTERGDSAVYLCASSLYGGTEAFFGQGTRLTVV.

J is TRBJ2-6 and V is TRBV5-1; no reliable D call. The ends were cut back, 0 bases at V and 0 bases at J, with 7 bases in the middle. Germline V gene lookup returns CDR1 SGHRS and CDR2 YFSETQ. The CDR3 is made up of 16 amino acids. The CDR3 sequence: CASSLAIFSGANVLTF. In DNA form, the CDR3 reads TGCGCCAGCAGCTTGGCCATTTTCTCTGGGGCCAACGTCCTGACTTTC.

This clone was seen just once. The V gene is TRBV5-6, the J gene TRBJ1-2; D unclear. Germline CDR1 SGHDT, CDR2 YYEEEE. Trimming left V 1 base short and J 4 bases short, with 11 bases between. This CDR3 has 14 residues. CDR3 DNA sequence: TGTGCCAGCAGCTTGAGTGAAGGGCGCTATGGCTACACCTTC. The encoded protein is CASSLSEGRYGYTF.

This clone appeared a few times. J is TRBJ2-7 and V is TRBV19; 7 bases align to TRBD1. J gave up 4 bases and V 1 base, and 13 bases lay outside the gene matches. The CDR3 length is 17 residues. The germline gives CDR1 LNHDA, CDR2 SQIVND (reference sequence). CDR3 loop: CASSIAASGTATYEQYF. The CDR3 DNA reads TGTGCCAGTAGTATAGCGGCGTCCGGGACAGCTACTTACGAGCAGTACTTC.

The rearrangement joins TRBV2 to TRBJ1-6, with D possibly matching TRBD1 (5 bases). Germline CDR1 SNHLY, CDR2 FYNNEI. The CDR3 has 13 residues. Trimming cost V 4 bases and J 7 bases, with 8 bases left between them. CDR3 nucleotide sequence: TGTGCCAGCAGTGGACAGATCAATTCACCCCTCCACTTT. Its translation is CASSGQINSPLHF.

This chain links TRBV2 with TRBJ1-4; D gene ambiguous. Per germline, CDR1 SNHLY and CDR2 FYNNEI. Trimming removed 7 bases at V and 0 bases at J, with 9 bases between. The CDR3 sequence is 14 residues long. CDR3 bases: TGTGCCAGCAACCCGTTAGCAACTAATGAAAAACTGTTTTTT. This gives the protein CASNPLATNEKLFF.